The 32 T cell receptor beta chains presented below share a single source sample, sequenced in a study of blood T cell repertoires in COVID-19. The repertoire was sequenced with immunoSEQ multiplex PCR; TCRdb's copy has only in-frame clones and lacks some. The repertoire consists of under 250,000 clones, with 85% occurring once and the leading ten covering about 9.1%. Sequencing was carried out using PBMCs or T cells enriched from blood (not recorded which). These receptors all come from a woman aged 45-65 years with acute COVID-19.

CDR3 in DNA: TGCAGTGCTAGTATGTATCTCGGGGGGAACACTGAAGCTTTCTTT. Translating it yields CSASMYLGGNTEAFF. The gene calls are TRBV20-1 and TRBJ1-1; tentative D call: TRBD1 (5 bases). The CDR3 runs 15 residues. Looked up from germline, CDR1 is DFQATT and CDR2 is SNEGSKA (reference sequence). V was clipped by 3 bases and J by 1 base, with 15 bases between them.

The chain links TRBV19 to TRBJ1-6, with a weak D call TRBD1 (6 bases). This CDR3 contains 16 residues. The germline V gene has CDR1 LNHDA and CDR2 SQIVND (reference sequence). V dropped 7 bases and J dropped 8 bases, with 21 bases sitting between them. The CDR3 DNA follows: TGTGCCAGTACCGAAGGAGGGGGGGACCGTCATTCACCCCTCCACTTT. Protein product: CASTEGGGDRHSPLHF.

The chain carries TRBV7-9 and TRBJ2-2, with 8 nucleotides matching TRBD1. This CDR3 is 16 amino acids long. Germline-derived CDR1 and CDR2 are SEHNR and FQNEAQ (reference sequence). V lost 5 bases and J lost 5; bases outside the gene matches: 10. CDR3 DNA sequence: TGTGCCAGCAGCCCACCCGGGACAGGCAGAACCGGGGAGCTGTTTTTT. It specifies CASSPPGTGRTGELFF.

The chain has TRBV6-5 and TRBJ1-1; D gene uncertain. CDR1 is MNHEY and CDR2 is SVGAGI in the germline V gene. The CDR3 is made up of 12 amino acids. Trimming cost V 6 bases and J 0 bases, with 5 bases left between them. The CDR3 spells CASREVNTEAFF. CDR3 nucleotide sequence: TGTGCCAGCAGGGAGGTGAACACTGAAGCTTTCTTT.

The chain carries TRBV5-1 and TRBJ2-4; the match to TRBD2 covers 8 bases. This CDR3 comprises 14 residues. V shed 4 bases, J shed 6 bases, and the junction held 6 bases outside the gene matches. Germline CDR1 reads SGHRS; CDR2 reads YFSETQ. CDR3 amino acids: CASSPGGGRNIQYF. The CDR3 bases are TGCGCCAGCAGCCCCGGGGGGGGTAGAAACATTCAGTACTTC.

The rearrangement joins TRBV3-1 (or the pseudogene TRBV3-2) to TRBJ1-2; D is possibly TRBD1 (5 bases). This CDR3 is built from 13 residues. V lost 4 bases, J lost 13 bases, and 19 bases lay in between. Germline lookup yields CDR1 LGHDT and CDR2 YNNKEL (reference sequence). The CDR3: CASSPQVQGVCTF. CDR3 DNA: TGTGCCAGCAGCCCCCAGGTGCAGGGTGTTTGCACCTTC.

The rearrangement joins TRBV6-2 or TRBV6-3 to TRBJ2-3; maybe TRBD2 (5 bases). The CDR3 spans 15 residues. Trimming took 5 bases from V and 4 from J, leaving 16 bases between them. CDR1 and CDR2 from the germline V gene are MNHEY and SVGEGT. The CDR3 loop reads CASSKAVPGADTQYF. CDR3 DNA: TGTGCCAGCAGTAAAGCGGTGCCTGGAGCAGATACGCAGTATTTT.

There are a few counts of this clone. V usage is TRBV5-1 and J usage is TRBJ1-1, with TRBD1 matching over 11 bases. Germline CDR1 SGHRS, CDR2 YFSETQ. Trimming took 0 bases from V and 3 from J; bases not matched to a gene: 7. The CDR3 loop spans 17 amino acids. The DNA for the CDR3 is TGCGCCAGCAGCTTGGTTGGACAGGGGGCAGGGGACACTGAAGCTTTCTTT. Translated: CASSLVGQGAGDTEAFF.

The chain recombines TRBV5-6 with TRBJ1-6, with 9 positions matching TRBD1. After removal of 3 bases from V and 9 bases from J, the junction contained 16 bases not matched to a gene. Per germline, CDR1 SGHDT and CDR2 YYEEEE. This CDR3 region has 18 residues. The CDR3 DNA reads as TGTGCCAGCAGCTCCGTACGGGACAGGGTCGGAATGTCTTCACCCCTCCACTTT. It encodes CASSSVRDRVGMSSPLHF.

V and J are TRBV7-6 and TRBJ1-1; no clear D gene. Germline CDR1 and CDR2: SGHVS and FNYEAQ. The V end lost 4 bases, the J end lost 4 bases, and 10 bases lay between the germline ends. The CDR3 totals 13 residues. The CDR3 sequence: CASSSQAGTEAFF. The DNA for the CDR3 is TGTGCCAGCAGCTCTCAGGCGGGCACTGAAGCTTTCTTT.

CDR3 coding DNA: TGTGCCAGCAGCTCAAGGGATGGGAGAGAAGCTTTCTTT. This gives the protein CASSSRDGREAFF. This chain uses TRBV11-3 with TRBJ1-1, with unresolved D. The CDR3 sequence is 13 residues long. From germline, CDR1 is SGHNT and CDR2 YENEEA. V was clipped by 4 bases and J by 8 bases, with 14 bases between them. The complete variable domain, with remaining parts taken from reference TRBV11-3 and TRBJ1-1, reads EAGVVQSPRYKIIEKKQPVAFWCNPISGHNTLYWYLQNLGQGPELLIRYENEEAVDDSQLPKDRFSAERLKGVDSTLKIQPAELGDSAVYLCASSSRDGREAFFGQGTRLTVV.

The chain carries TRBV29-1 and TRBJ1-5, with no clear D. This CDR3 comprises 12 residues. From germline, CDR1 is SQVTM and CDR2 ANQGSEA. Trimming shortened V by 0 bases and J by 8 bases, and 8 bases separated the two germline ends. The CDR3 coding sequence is TGCAGCGTTGAAGACGAGGATAAGCCCCAGCATTTT. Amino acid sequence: CSVEDEDKPQHF.

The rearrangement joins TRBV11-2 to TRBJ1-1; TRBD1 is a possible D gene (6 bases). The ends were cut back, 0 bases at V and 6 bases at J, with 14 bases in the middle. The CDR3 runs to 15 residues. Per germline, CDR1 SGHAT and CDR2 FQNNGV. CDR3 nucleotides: TGTGCCAGCAGCTTAGAGAACAGACAGGTACCTGAAGCTTTCTTT. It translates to CASSLENRQVPEAFF.

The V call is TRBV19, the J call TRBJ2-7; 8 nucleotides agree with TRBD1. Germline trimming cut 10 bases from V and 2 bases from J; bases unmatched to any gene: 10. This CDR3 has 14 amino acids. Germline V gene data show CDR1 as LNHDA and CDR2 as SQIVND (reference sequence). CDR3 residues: CATQPRDRTYEQYF. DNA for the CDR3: TGTGCCACCCAGCCCAGGGACAGGACCTACGAGCAGTACTTC.

The CDR3 nucleotides read TGTGCCAGCAGCCAAGACCCCCGGGACAGGGGTATAAAAGGCTACGAGCAGTACTTC. Translated: CASSQDPRDRGIKGYEQYF. V usage is TRBV3-1 (or the pseudogene TRBV3-2) and J usage is TRBJ2-7, with 10 bases that match TRBD1. This CDR3 is 19 amino acids long. V lost 0 bases to trimming and J lost 3 bases; unmatched junction nucleotides: 14. The germline V gene encodes CDR1 LGHDT and CDR2 YNNKEL (reference sequence).

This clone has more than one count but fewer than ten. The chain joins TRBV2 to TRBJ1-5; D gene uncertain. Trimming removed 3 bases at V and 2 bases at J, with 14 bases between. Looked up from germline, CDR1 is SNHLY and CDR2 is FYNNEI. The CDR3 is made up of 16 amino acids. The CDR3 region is CASSDYGLGGNQPQHF. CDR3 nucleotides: TGTGCCAGCAGTGACTATGGGCTGGGTGGCAATCAGCCCCAGCATTTT.

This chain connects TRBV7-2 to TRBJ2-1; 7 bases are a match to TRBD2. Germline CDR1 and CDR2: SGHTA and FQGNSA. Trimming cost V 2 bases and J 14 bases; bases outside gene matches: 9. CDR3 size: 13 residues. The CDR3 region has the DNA TGTGCCAGCAGCTTATTTTCCGGGAGGTCGGAGTTCTTC. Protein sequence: CASSLFSGRSEFF.

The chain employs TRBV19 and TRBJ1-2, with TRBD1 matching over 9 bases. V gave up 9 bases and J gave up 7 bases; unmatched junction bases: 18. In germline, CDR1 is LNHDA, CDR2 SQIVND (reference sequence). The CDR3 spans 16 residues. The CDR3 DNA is TGTGCCAGCAGCGTTGGGGCGAGACAGGGGGTAGGTGGCTACACCTTC. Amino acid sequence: CASSVGARQGVGGYTF.

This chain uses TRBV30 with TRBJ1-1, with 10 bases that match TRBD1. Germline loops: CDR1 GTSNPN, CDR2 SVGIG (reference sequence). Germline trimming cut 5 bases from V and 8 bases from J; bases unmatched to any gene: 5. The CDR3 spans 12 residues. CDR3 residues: CAWDRGLGEAFF. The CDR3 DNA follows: TGTGCCTGGGACAGGGGGCTAGGAGAAGCTTTCTTT.

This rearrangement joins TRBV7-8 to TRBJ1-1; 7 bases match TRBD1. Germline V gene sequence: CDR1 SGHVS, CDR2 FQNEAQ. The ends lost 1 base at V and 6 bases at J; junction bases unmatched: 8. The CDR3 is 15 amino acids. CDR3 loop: CASSLGGQRGAEAFF. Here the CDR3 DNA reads TGTGCCAGCAGCTTAGGGGGACAGCGAGGGGCTGAAGCTTTCTTT.

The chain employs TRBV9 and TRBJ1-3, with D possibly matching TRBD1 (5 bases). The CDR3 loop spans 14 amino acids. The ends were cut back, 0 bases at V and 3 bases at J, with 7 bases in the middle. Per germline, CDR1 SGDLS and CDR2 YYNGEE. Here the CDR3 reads CASSVGQIGNTIYF. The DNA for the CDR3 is TGTGCCAGCAGCGTAGGACAGATTGGAAACACCATATATTTT.

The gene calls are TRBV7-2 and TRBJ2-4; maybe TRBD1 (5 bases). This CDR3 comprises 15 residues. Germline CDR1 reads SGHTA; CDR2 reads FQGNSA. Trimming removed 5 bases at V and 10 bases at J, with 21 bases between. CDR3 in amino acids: CASSPTASGLGIQYF. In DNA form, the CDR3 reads TGTGCCAGCAGCCCTACCGCATCAGGGCTGGGGATTCAGTACTTC.

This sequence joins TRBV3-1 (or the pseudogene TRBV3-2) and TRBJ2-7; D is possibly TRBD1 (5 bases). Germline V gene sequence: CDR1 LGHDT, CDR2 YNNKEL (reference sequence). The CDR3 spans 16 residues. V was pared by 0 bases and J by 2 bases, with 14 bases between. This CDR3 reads CASSQDRGVPPYEQYF. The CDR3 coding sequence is TGTGCCAGCAGCCAAGATAGGGGCGTCCCCCCCTACGAGCAGTACTTC.

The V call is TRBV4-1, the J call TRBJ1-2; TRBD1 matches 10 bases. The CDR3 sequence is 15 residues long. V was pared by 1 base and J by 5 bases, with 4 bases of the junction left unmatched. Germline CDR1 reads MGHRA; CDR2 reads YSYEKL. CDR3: CASSQVEGQGYGYTF. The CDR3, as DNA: TGCGCCAGCAGCCAAGTCGAGGGACAGGGGTATGGCTACACCTTC.

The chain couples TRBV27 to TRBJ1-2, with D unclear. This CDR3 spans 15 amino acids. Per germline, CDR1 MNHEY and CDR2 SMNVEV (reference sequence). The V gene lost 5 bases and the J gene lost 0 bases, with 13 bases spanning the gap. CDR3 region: CASSPDTVANYGYTF. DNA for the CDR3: TGTGCCAGCAGTCCTGACACGGTTGCTAACTATGGCTACACCTTC.

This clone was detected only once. Written as DNA, the CDR3 is TGCAGCGTTTTTACCGGTGGTGAGCAGTTCTTC. It encodes CSVFTGGEQFF. This chain connects TRBV29-1 to TRBJ2-1, with no clear D. Germline lookup yields CDR1 SQVTM and CDR2 ANQGSEA. The CDR3 sequence is 11 residues long. Trimming left V 5 bases short and J 9 bases short, with 11 bases between.

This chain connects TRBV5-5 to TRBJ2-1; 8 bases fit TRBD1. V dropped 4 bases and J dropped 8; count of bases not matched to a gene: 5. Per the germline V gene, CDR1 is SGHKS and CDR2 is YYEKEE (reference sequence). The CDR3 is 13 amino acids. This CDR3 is CASSPDRAHEQFF. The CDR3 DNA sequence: TGTGCCAGCAGCCCGGACAGGGCCCATGAGCAGTTCTTC.

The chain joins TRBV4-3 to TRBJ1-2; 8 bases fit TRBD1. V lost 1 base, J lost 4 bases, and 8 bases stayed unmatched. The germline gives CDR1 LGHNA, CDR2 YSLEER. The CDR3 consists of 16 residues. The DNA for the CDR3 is TGCGCCAGCAGCCAAGTAAGGACAGGGCTTCCCTATGGCTACACCTTC. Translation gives CASSQVRTGLPYGYTF.

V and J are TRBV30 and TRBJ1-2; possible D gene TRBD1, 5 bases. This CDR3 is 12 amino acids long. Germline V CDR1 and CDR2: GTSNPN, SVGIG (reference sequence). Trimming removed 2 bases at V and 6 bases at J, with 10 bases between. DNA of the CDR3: TGTGCCTGGAGTAAACAGGTAGATGGCTACACCTTC. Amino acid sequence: CAWSKQVDGYTF.

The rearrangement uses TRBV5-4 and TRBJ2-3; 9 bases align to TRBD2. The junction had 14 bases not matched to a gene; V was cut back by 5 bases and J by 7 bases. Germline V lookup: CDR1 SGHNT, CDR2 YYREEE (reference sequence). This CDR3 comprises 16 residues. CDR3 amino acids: CASSSNSGGPPNTQYF. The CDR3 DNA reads TGTGCCAGCAGTTCTAATAGCGGGGGCCCCCCGAATACGCAGTATTTT.

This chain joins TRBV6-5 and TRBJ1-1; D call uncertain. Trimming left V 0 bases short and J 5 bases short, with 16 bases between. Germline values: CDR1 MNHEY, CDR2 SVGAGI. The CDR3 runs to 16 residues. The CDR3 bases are TGTGCCAGCAGTTACTCGATCTTTGAGAGCAAGACTGAAGCTTTCTTT. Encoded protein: CASSYSIFESKTEAFF.

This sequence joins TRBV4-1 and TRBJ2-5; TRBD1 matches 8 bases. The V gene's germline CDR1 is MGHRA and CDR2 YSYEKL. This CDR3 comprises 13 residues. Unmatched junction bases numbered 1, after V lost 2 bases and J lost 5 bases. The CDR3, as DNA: TGCGCCAGCAGCCAACACAGGGGGGAGACCCAGTACTTC. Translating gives CASSQHRGETQYF.